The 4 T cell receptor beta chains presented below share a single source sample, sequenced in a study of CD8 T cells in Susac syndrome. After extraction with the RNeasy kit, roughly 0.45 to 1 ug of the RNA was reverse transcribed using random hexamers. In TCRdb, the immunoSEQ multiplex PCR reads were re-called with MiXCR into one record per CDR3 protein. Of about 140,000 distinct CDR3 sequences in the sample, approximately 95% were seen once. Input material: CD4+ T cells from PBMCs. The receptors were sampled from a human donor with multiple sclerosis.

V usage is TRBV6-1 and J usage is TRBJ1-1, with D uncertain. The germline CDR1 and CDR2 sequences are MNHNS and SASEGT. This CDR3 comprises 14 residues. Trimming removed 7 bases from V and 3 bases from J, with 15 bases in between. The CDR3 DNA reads TGTGCCAGCATCAGGCGGTTTTTGGACACTGAAGCTTTCTTT. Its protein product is CASIRRFLDTEAFF.

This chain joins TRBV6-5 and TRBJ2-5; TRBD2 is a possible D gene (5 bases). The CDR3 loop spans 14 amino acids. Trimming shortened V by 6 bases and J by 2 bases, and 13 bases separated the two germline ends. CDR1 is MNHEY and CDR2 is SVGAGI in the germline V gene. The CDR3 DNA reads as TGTGCCAGCAGCCGGTACAGCGGACAAGAGACCCAGTACTTC. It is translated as CASSRYSGQETQYF.

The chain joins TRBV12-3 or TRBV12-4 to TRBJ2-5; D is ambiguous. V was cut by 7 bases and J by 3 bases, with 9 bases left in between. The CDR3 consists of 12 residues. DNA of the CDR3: TGTGCCAGCACAGGACGGAAAGAGACCCAGTACTTC. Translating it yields CASTGRKETQYF.

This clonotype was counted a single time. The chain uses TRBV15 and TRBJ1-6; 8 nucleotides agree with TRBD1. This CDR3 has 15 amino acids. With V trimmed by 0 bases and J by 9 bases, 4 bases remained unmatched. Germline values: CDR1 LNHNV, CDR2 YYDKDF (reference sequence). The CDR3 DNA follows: TGTGCCACCAGCAGAGAAGGGACAGGCGGTTCACCCCTCCACTTT. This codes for CATSREGTGGSPLHF.